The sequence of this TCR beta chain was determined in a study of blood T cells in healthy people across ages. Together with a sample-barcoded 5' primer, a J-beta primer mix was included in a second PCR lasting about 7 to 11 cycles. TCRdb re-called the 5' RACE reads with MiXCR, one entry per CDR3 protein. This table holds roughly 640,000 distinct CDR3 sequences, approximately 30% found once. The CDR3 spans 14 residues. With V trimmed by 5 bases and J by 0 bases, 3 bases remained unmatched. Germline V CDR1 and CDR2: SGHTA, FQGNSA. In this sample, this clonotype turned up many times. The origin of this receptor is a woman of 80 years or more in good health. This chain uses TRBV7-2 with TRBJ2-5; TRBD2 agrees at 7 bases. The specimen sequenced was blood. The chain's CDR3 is CASSGGGYQETQYF. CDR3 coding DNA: TGTGCCAGCAGCGGGGGGGGGTACCAAGAGACCCAGTACTTC.